The T cell receptor (beta chain) under discussion was sequenced for a study of cytomegalovirus exposure and HLA in healthy donors. Study-level information: The Caucasian-associated ancestry cluster held roughly 81% of a few hundred genotyped donors. Study conclusions and caveats: In an earlier analysis, most TCR beta V segments were productive about 87% or about 30% of the time. Apart from CMV serostatus, no immune exposure information was available.

The PCR ran on 60 Vbeta and 13 Jbeta primers. This table comes from immunoSEQ multiplex PCR, and its TCRdb copy is limited to in-frame clones, with some not included. The ten top clones account for 5%, within a sample of about 67,000 clones. Donors counted as nominally healthy when sampled, yet unrecorded immune exposures were likely. The V end was cut by 2 bases, the J end by 0 bases, with 8 bases between. Germline V lookup: CDR1 SNHLY, CDR2 FYNNEI. The CDR3 covers 15 residues. About this clone: Its matching antigen is unknown.

Sequences were obtained from PBMCs. This TCR came from a woman aged 40 to 49 in good health and CMV-seropositive. The V and J genes are TRBV2 and TRBJ2-1, with D unclear. The CDR3 here is CASSEMANSYNEQFF. The CDR3 DNA reads TGTGCCAGCAGTGAAATGGCCAACTCCTACAATGAGCAGTTCTTC.